This TCR beta chain is drawn from a study of blood T cell repertoires in COVID-19. Study overall: Some COVID-19 samples were acute and others convalescent; all came from the United States, Italy and Spain. Sample material is recorded as cDNA or gDNA derived from T cells, B-cell-depleted T cells, or PBMCs.

CDR1 WNHNN and CDR2 SYGVQD come from the germline V gene (reference sequence). The CDR3 has 17 amino acids. The J segment lost 5 bases and the V segment lost 2 bases, leaving 8 bases of the junction unmatched. Ages ranged from about 18 to 89 years, with residence in around 24 US areas. Here immunoSEQ multiplex PCR was the method, and the copy in TCRdb shows in-frame clones only, minus some. The sample has about 250,000 clones; around 81% are singletons. This TCR came from a man aged 45 to 65 who had recovered from COVID-19. The sequencing input was PBMCs or T cells enriched from blood (not recorded which). The chain employs TRBV10-1 and TRBJ2-1; 11 bases align to TRBD2. The CDR3 DNA is TGCGCCAGCAGTGAGCCATTCGGACTAGCGGGTAACAATGAGCAGTTCTTC. The encoded protein is CASSEPFGLAGNNEQFF.